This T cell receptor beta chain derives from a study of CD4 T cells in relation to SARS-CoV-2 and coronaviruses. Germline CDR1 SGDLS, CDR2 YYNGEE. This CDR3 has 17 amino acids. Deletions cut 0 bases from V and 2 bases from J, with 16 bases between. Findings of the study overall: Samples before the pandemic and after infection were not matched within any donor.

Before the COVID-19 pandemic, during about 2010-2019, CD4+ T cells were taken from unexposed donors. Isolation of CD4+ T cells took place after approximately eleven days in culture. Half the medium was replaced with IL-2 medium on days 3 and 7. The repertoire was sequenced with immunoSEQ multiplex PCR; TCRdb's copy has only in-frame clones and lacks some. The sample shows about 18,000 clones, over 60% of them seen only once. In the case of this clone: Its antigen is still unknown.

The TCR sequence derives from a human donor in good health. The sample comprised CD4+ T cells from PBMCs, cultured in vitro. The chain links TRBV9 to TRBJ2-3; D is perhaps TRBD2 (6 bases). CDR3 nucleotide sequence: TGTGCCAGCAGCGTAGGGGCGGGATTAATTAACACAGATACGCAGTATTTT. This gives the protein CASSVGAGLINTDTQYF.